This TCR beta chain was profiled in a study of cytomegalovirus exposure and HLA in healthy donors. Study background: The approximately 690 first-cohort repertoires and the 100 to 150 validation repertoires shared the same platform, a later analysis reported. Overall study results and limits: Most observed TCR sequences were rare, whereas some public TCRs were detected in many donors. Testing in vitro showed a few CMV-associated chains specific for CMV antigens. The study flagged approximately 180 TCR beta chains as cytomegalovirus-associated.

Measured with immunoSEQ multiplex PCR; TCRdb has only the in-frame clones, and not every one. The data contain around 150,000 clones, just over 90% of them singletons. About this clone: What it binds is unknown.

Trimming cost V 6 bases and J 4 bases; bases outside gene matches: 8. Germline CDR1 is MNHNY and CDR2 is SVGAGI (reference sequence). The CDR3 sequence is 15 residues long. The TCR sequence derives from a man in his late teens or twenties in good health and CMV-seronegative. Sequencing used PBMCs. The chain is built from TRBV6-6 and TRBJ2-7; TRBD1 matches 11 bases. The CDR3 protein is CASRAPGQGGYEQYV. The CDR3 nucleotides read TGTGCCAGCAGGGCTCCGGGACAGGGGGGTTACGAGCAGTACGTC.